This T cell receptor (beta chain) is from a study of blood T cell repertoires in COVID-19 (dated by TCRdb to 2020 to 2021). As for the study more broadly: Samples from collaborators originated in the United States, Italy and Spain and spanned both the acute and convalescent phases of COVID-19. The material from the prospective study consisted of cDNA or gDNA derived from T cells, B-cell-depleted T cells, or PBMCs. Deeply sampled blood TCRbeta repertoires from subjects exposed to, actively infected with, or recovered from COVID-19 were included in the dataset. The repertoires were released in a freely available public database intended as a resource for research on the immune response to SARS-CoV-2. The samples were drawn from the first 160 participants of the ongoing ImmuneRACE study and from under 1,500 subjects provided by 6 global collaborators. The sample metadata nearly always contained a de-identified subject ID, COVID-19 status, age in years and sex. Where available, HLA class I and class II types were obtained from metadata supplied by the sample provider rather than from assay-based typing. Summary of the overall study and its limitations: Clinical and demographic metadata were provided uncurated, with the amount varying by source and participant.

At one collaborating source in Seattle, patients were enrolled during active infection and were followed longitudinally through the course of disease. Collaborating institutions collected whole blood in K2EDTA tubes following their own protocols. For TCRbeta analysis, collaborators shipped samples as frozen whole blood, isolated PBMCs, or DNA extracted from either of those sample types. The CDR3 runs 16 amino acids, cysteine and phenylalanine included. Kept here is only the CDR3 DNA, which spans 48 bases and is read in frame from base 1. The germline V gene provides CDR1 SGHTA and CDR2 FQGNSA. For this chain, trimming is 3 bases at the V end and 5 bases at the J end, and the number of junction bases without a gene match is 7. The immunoSEQ Assay, a bias-controlled multiplex PCR, was used to amplify TCRbeta CDR3 regions from genomic DNA. From the authors' description of their analysis: The number of nucleated cells in each sample was estimated from the amplification of reference gene primers within the assay. To quantify the absolute abundance of each unique TCRbeta CDR3 rearrangement, sequence reads were collapsed and filtered. Productive Simpson clonality was computed per sample as the square root of Simpson's diversity index over productive rearrangements. TCRdb re-hosts the immuneACCESS table, in-frame sequences only. Its copies lack some clones; in the studies checked, an unresolved V gene accounts for under half of them, and the cause for the rest is not known. The V and J calls and the clone size are those of that table, but D and trimming were determined from the DNA. The sample table lists about 220,000 clones, 75% to 85% of them with a count of one. The ten largest clones take up about 5.6% of the sample.

Worth noting for this clone: Its antigen remains unidentified. Per-base quality was not reported, and no clone a single base away is much larger than it.

This TCR came from a woman in her 70s with COVID-19, enrolled during active disease. Sequencing was carried out using peripheral blood. This chain is built from TRBV7-2 and TRBJ1-6, with TRBD1 matching 7 junction bases. The CDR3 is CASSLQARGNNSPLHF. At the DNA level, the sequence is TGTGCCAGCAGCTTGCAGGCCAGGGGGAATAATTCACCCCTCCACTTT.